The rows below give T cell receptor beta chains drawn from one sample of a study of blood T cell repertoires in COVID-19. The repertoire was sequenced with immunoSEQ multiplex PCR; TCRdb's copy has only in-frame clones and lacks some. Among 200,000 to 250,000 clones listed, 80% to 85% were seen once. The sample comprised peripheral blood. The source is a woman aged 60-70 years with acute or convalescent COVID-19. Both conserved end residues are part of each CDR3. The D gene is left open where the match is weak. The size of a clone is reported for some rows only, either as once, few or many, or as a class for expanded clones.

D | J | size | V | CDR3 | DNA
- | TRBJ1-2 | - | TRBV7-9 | CASSQPGLGSNRYTF | TGTGCCAGCAGCCAACCGGGACTGGGATCGAATCGCTACACCTTC
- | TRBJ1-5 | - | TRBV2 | CASSENTGFGQPQHF | TGTGCCAGCAGTGAAAATACAGGGTTTGGTCAGCCCCAGCATTTT
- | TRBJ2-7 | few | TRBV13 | CASSYFMGARDEQYF | TGTGCCAGCAGCTACTTTATGGGGGCGCGAGACGAGCAGTACTTC
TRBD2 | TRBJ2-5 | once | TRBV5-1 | CASSRGLAGAINQETQYF | TGCGCCAGCAGCAGGGGACTAGCGGGGGCGATCAACCAAGAGACCCAGTACTTC
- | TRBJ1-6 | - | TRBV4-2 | CASSQDFAGSSYNSPLHF | TGTGCCAGCAGCCAAGATTTTGCAGGCAGCTCCTATAATTCACCCCTCCACTTT
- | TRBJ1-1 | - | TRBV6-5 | CASSLRDKYTEAFF | TGTGCCAGCAGCCTCCGGGACAAGTACACTGAAGCTTTCTTT
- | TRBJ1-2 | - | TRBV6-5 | CATSLGSYGYTF | TGTGCCACCTCTCTTGGCAGCTATGGCTACACCTTC
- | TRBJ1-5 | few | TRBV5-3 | CARSCHKNQPQHF | TGTGCCAGAAGCTGCCACAAGAATCAGCCCCAGCATTTT
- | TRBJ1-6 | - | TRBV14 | CASSRKQGSPLHF | TGTGCCAGCAGCCGAAAACAGGGATCACCCCTCCACTTT
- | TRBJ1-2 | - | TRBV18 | CASSPSTGLSDYGYTF | TGTGCCAGCTCACCCTCTACGGGGTTGAGTGACTATGGCTACACCTTC
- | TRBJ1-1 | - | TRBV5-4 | CASSSGMGAGGTEAFF | TGTGCCAGCAGCTCGGGAATGGGGGCAGGTGGCACTGAAGCTTTCTTT
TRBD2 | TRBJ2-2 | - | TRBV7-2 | CASSLVSGANTGELFF | TGTGCCAGCAGCTTAGTCAGCGGGGCGAACACCGGGGAGCTGTTTTTT
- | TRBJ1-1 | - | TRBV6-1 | CASSDFGGRTEAFF | TGTGCCAGCAGTGATTTTGGGGGCCGAACTGAAGCTTTCTTT
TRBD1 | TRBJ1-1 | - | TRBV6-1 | CASSEQDRVEAFF | TGTGCCAGCAGTGAACAGGACAGGGTGGAAGCTTTCTTT
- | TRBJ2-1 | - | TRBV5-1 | CASSYHQAANEQFF | TGCGCCAGCAGCTACCACCAAGCCGCCAATGAGCAGTTCTTC
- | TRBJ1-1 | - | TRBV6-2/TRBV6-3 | CASSYTGPGREAFF | TGTGCCAGCAGTTACACAGGGCCAGGGCGTGAAGCTTTCTTT
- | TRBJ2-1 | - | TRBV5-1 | CASSSAGASYNEQFF | TGCGCCAGCAGCTCAGCAGGGGCATCCTACAATGAGCAGTTCTTC
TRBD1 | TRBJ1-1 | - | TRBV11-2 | CASRDRRNTEAFF | TGTGCCAGCAGGGACAGGCGGAACACTGAAGCTTTCTTT
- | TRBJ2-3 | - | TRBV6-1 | CASSGARPPLTDTQYF | TGTGCCAGCAGTGGGGCCCGCCCTCCTCTCACAGATACGCAGTATTTT
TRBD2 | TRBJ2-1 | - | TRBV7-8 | CASTHSGGARVNEQFF | TGTGCCAGCACTCATAGCGGGGGGGCCCGGGTCAATGAGCAGTTCTTC
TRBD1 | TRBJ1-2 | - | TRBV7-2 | CASSFQAGGYVNYGYTF | TGTGCCAGCAGCTTTCAGGCAGGGGGCTATGTTAACTATGGCTACACCTTC
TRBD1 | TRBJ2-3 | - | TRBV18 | CASSQKQGETDTQYF | TGTGCCAGCTCACAGAAACAGGGGGAAACAGATACGCAGTATTTT
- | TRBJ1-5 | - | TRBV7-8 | CASSLAREGTGQPQHF | TGTGCCAGCAGCTTAGCGCGGGAGGGGACGGGACAGCCCCAGCATTTT
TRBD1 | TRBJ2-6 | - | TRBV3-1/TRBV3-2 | CASSPFPGQRISGANVLTF | TGTGCCAGCAGCCCCTTTCCGGGACAGAGGATCTCTGGGGCCAACGTCCTGACTTTC
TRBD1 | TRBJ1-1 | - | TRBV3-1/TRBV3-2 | CASSQVTGGTEAFF | TGTGCCAGCAGCCAGGTGACAGGGGGGACTGAAGCTTTCTTT
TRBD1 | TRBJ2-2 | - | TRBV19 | CASSSSRGTGGTGELFF | TGTGCCAGTAGTTCGTCCCGCGGGACAGGCGGCACCGGGGAGCTGTTTTTT
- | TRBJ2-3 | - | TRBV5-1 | CASSSRDTDTQYF | TGCGCCAGCTCCAGCCGGGACACAGATACGCAGTATTTT